This TCR beta chain was identified in a study of T cell responses to AZD1222 COVID-19 vaccine. With respect to this clone: Its antigen is still unknown.

Study-wide results and caveats: Targets within unmutated variant regions were reportedly found for nearly half of spike-specific TCRs. The donor cohort was predominantly white British with a female majority, and clonal diversity may have been underestimated. Only after the peak T cell response were repertoires sampled.

Trimming shortened V by 0 bases and J by 0 bases, and 10 bases separated the two germline ends. Germline assignment: CDR1 SGHRS and CDR2 YFSETQ. The CDR3 loop spans 15 amino acids. Researchers grouped second doses given at about 4 or about 12 weeks into one pool. TCRdb's copy holds only in-frame clones and misses some; the assay was immunoSEQ multiplex PCR. There are 140,000 or so clones in the sample; around nine tenths occur only once, and roughly 1.5% lies in the top ten. This specimen was peripheral blood, taken 28 days after the second AZD1222 dose. This rearrangement joins TRBV5-1 to TRBJ2-7, with a possible D match to TRBD1 (6 bases). This TCR came from an adult who received the AZD1222 COVID-19 vaccine. The CDR3 coding sequence is TGCGCCAGCAGCTTGGCCCAGGGGAGCTCCTACGAGCAGTACTTC. It encodes CASSLAQGSSYEQYF.